The rows below give T cell receptor beta chains drawn from one sample of a study of CD8 T cells in Susac syndrome. Each CDR3 protein is one row after TCRdb ran MiXCR on the immunoSEQ multiplex PCR reads. The profile shows over 95,000 distinct CDR3 sequences, less than 95% of them singletons. What was sequenced was CD8+ T cells from PBMCs. These receptors all stem from a human donor in good health. Both conserved end residues are part of each CDR3. Fields, in order: J gene, V gene, D gene, clone size, CDR3 DNA, CDR3 protein. The D gene is left open where the match is weak. Rows give clone size only sometimes, using once, few, many, or a class for an expanded clone.

TRBJ2-7	TRBV11-2	TRBD2	-	TGTGCCAGCAGCCCCCCGGGGGACTACTACGAGCAGTACTTC	CASSPPGDYYEQYF
TRBJ2-7	TRBV5-1	-	few	TGCGCCAGCAGCTTGAGAGGGGGGAGGAACGAGCAGTACTTC	CASSLRGGRNEQYF
TRBJ2-3	TRBV11-2	-	-	TGTGCCAGCAGCTTAGATATCCCCACCACAGATACGCAGTATTTT	CASSLDIPTTDTQYF
TRBJ2-7	TRBV7-9	TRBD2	-	TGTGCCAGCAGCTCCGGGACTAGCGGGACCTACGAGCAGTACTTC	CASSSGTSGTYEQYF
TRBJ2-7	TRBV7-2	-	-	TGTGCCAGCAGCTTCGGGTTAACCTACGAGCAGTACTTC	CASSFGLTYEQYF
TRBJ1-1	TRBV6-5	TRBD1	-	TGTGCCAGCAGGAGTCGACAGGGGGCAGGGACTGAAGCTTTCTTT	CASRSRQGAGTEAFF
TRBJ2-1	TRBV12-3/TRBV12-4	TRBD2	-	TGTGCCAGCAGCCCTCTCGGGGACACGGGCGGGAGGAATGAGCAGTTCTTC	CASSPLGDTGGRNEQFF
TRBJ2-2	TRBV12-3/TRBV12-4	TRBD1	-	TGTGCCAGCAGTTTCCCGACAGGGCCGACCGGGGAGCTGTTTTTT	CASSFPTGPTGELFF
TRBJ1-5	TRBV19	-	few	TGTGCCAGTAGTTTAGGGCTTCAGCCCCAGCATTTT	CASSLGLQPQHF
TRBJ2-5	TRBV7-2	-	-	TGTGCCAGCAGCAGTTCTAGAGAGACCCAGTACTTC	CASSSSRETQYF
TRBJ2-7	TRBV29-1	TRBD1	-	TGCAGCGTTGAAGGTCAAAGGGGACAGGGTTTGCGCGAGCAGTACTTC	CSVEGQRGQGLREQYF
TRBJ1-3	TRBV3-1	-	-	TGTGCCAGCAGCCAAGATAGTGGAAACACCATATATTTT	CASSQDSGNTIYF
TRBJ1-5	TRBV4-2	-	-	TGTGCCAGCAGCCAAGATAGGGGGTATCAGCCCCAGCATTTT	CASSQDRGYQPQHF
TRBJ1-6	TRBV7-2	TRBD1	-	TGTGCCAGCAGGCTTCGGGGACAGAGTCTTAATTCACCCCTCCACTTT	CASRLRGQSLNSPLHF
TRBJ2-2	TRBV12-3/TRBV12-4	TRBD1	-	TGTGCACACGGGACAGGGAACACCGGGGAGCTGTTTTTT	CAHGTGNTGELFF
TRBJ2-1	TRBV7-2	-	few	TGTGCCAGCAGCTTAGGGGCCGAGCAGTTCTTC	CASSLGAEQFF
TRBJ2-1	TRBV6-5	-	-	TGTGCCAGCAGTTACTCGGGTCTCCGAGGGGTTTACAATGAGCAGTTCTTC	CASSYSGLRGVYNEQFF
TRBJ2-2	TRBV15	TRBD2	-	TGTGCCACCAGCAGAGGGCCGGGAGGAGTCACCGGGGAGCTGTTTTTT	CATSRGPGGVTGELFF
TRBJ2-7	TRBV20-1	-	-	TGCAGTGCTAGAGGGACGGGGGTCCCTTACGAGCAGTACTTC	CSARGTGVPYEQYF
TRBJ1-5	TRBV10-3	-	once	TGTGCCATCAGTGACGGGGCGTCGGGTCAGCCCCAGCATTTT	CAISDGASGQPQHF
TRBJ2-7	TRBV7-9	TRBD1	-	TGTGCCAGCAGCTCACAGGGGGCGGGGAACGAGCAGTACTTC	CASSSQGAGNEQYF
TRBJ2-7	TRBV5-4	-	-	TGTGCCAGCGGGGAAACCGGGAGCCCGGGTTACGAGCAGTACTTC	CASGETGSPGYEQYF
TRBJ1-5	TRBV7-8	-	-	TGTGCCAGCAGCTCCGACAGGTCGAGCAATCAGCCCCAGCATTTT	CASSSDRSSNQPQHF
TRBJ1-5	TRBV3-1	-	-	TGTGCCAGCAGCCAAGTGGCAGGGAGACAGCCCCAGCATTTT	CASSQVAGRQPQHF
TRBJ2-3	TRBV2	-	-	TGTGCCAGCAGTGTGGGAAGGGCAGATACGCAGTATTTT	CASSVGRADTQYF
TRBJ2-5	TRBV6-2/TRBV6-3	TRBD2	-	TGTGCCAGCAGCCCGGGACTAGCGGCGGCCCCTCAAGAGACCCAGTACTTC	CASSPGLAAAPQETQYF
TRBJ2-5	TRBV20-1	-	once	TGCAGTGCTAGGGACGTTCAGGGGTACCAAGAGACCCAGTACTTC	CSARDVQGYQETQYF
TRBJ2-7	TRBV7-8	TRBD1	-	TGTGCCAGCAGTCGAGGACAGGGGGCGACGTACGAGCAGTACTTC	CASSRGQGATYEQYF
TRBJ2-1	TRBV5-6	TRBD1	-	TGTGCCAGCAGCACCCGGGACAGGGATCTTGAGCAGTTCTTC	CASSTRDRDLEQFF